The TCR beta chain under discussion was sequenced for a study of T cell changes during pregnancy in multiple sclerosis. Germline lookup yields CDR1 SGDLS and CDR2 YYNGEE. This CDR3 region has 16 residues. Germline trimming cut 3 bases from V and 7 bases from J; bases unmatched to any gene: 6. Method: immunoSEQ multiplex PCR; TCRdb's copy keeps in-frame clones and lacks some. The sample lists about 38,000 clones; 91% were seen once. The receptor's source is a female donor with multiple sclerosis, enrolled in a pregnancy study. The rearrangement links TRBV9 to TRBJ2-3; 15 bases agree with TRBD2. The specimen comprised CD8+ T cells from peripheral blood mononuclear cells, sampled in the second trimester of pregnancy. For the CDR3, the DNA is TGTGCCAGCAGCGAGAGGACTAGCGGGGGGGCAAATACGCAGTATTTT. Translation: CASSERTSGGANTQYF.